This T cell receptor (beta chain) is drawn from a study of healthy donors' naive CD4 and CD8 T cells. CDR1 SNHLY and CDR2 FYNNEI come from the germline V gene. The CDR3 is 13 amino acids. With 5 bases clipped from V and 6 bases from J, the junction kept 4 bases outside the gene matches. Study results and caveats: Roughly 13% of CD4/CD8 propensity variance appeared explained by V, J and CDR3 charge. Possible naive T cell homeostatic proliferation bias remained unaddressed.

TCR libraries were built from about 0.55 ug of total RNA by linear amplification. TCRdb used MiXCR to reprocess the reads, holding one entry per CDR3 protein. The data contain 180,000 or so distinct CDR3 sequences, over 60% of them singletons. As to this clonotype: Its target is unknown.

Sequencing was performed on naive CD4+ and CD8+ T cells sorted from blood, pooled from several donors. The receptor's source is a pool of human donors in good health; the sample pools cells from several healthy donors. The chain joins TRBV2 to TRBJ1-2; 9 bases map to TRBD1. CDR3 protein: CASSQDRGNGYTF. DNA of the CDR3: TGTGCCAGCAGTCAAGACAGGGGGAATGGCTACACCTTC.